One and the same sample provided the 28 T cell receptor beta chains below, sequenced in a study of CD8+CD57+ T cells in acquired aplastic anemia. Profiling of TCR beta VDJ combinations and CDR3 sequences used genomic DNA as template. One entry per CDR3 protein results from TCRdb running MiXCR on the reads. The sample has hundreds of thousands of distinct CDR3 sequences; 45% to 70% are singletons. Material for sequencing was sorted CD4+, CD8+, or CD8+CD57+ T cells (not recorded which) from PBMCs. Source of these receptors: a human donor with severe aplastic anemia or a healthy control (not recorded which).

Details on this clonotype: One junction end disagrees with the germline gene, perhaps due to a read error. The chain combines TRBV7-2 with TRBJ2-1; 7 positions agree with TRBD1. The CDR3 consists of 14 residues. Germline CDR1 SGHTA, CDR2 FQGNSA. In nucleotides, the CDR3 is TGTGCCAACAGCCCCGGAAGCGACAGGGACGAGCAGTTCTTC. This codes for CANSPGSDRDEQFF.

This clonotype was counted a few times. The chain recombines TRBV29-1 with TRBJ2-5; 7 nucleotides agree with TRBD1. Trimming took 4 bases from V and 2 from J; bases not matched to a gene: 7. The length of the CDR3 is 14 residues. The germline CDR1 and CDR2 sequences are SQVTM and ANQGSEA. The CDR3 spells CSVAGTDHQETQYF. The CDR3 bases are TGCAGCGTTGCGGGGACAGATCATCAAGAGACCCAGTACTTC.

In its sample, this clonotype was seen many times. The chain links TRBV5-1 to TRBJ2-5; TRBD2 matches at 15 bases. The CDR3 contains 17 residues. Trimming took 4 bases from V and 2 from J; bases not matched to a gene: 6. Germline V gene sequence: CDR1 SGHRS, CDR2 YFSETQ. Here the CDR3 DNA reads TGCGCCAGCAGCCGGGGACTAGCGGGGGGACTGCAAGAGACCCAGTACTTC. Translation: CASSRGLAGGLQETQYF.

This clonotype was seen repeatedly, ten times or more. The gene calls are TRBV12-3 or TRBV12-4 and TRBJ1-1; D is possibly TRBD1 (5 bases). The CDR3 has 14 amino acids. Trimming cost V 8 bases and J 3 bases, with 16 bases left between them. Here the CDR3 DNA reads TGTGCCAGCGGAACCAGGGTAAAGGACACTGAAGCTTTCTTT. Translated, it gives CASGTRVKDTEAFF.

This clonotype has at least ten counts. The chain is built from TRBV5-1 and TRBJ2-3; TRBD2 might be the D (6 bases). V was clipped by 7 bases and J by 5 bases, with 11 bases between them. This CDR3 is 12 amino acids long. Germline V gene data show CDR1 as SGHRS and CDR2 as YFSETQ. CDR3 amino acids: CASGLREDTQYF. CDR3 in DNA: TGCGCCAGCGGCCTGCGGGAAGATACGCAGTATTTT.

This clonotype was seen repeatedly, ten times or more. The chain recombines TRBV30 with TRBJ2-2; D call uncertain. CDR1 GTSNPN and CDR2 SVGIG come from the germline V gene (reference sequence). The CDR3 has 11 amino acids. V lost 2 bases and J lost 7, with 5 bases in between. The CDR3 DNA reads TGTGCCTGGAGTTGGGGCGGGGAGCTGTTTTTT. This codes for CAWSWGGELFF. The full variable domain, rest sourced from reference TRBV30 and TRBJ2-2, is SQTIHQWPATLVQPVGSPLSLECTVEGTSNPNLYWYRQAAGRGLQLLFYSVGIGQISSEVPQNLSASRPQDRQFILSSKKLLLSDSGFYLCAWSWGGELFFGEGSRLTVL.

This clonotype showed up many times. The chain links TRBV6-1 to TRBJ1-1, with D perhaps matching TRBD1 (5 bases). V was pared by 5 bases and J by 3 bases, with 13 bases between. The CDR3 has 14 residues. The germline CDR1 and CDR2 sequences are MNHNS and SASEGT. The CDR3 loop is CASSLAEGHTEAFF. As DNA, the CDR3 is TGTGCCAGCAGTCTCGCGGAGGGGCACACTGAAGCTTTCTTT.

This clonotype appeared many times. The V gene is TRBV5-1, the J gene TRBJ2-1; D is possibly TRBD1 or TRBD2 (5 bases each). Trimming cost V 4 bases and J 7 bases, with 18 bases left between them. CDR3 length equals 15 residues. The germline gives CDR1 SGHRS, CDR2 YFSETQ. The CDR3 region is CASSDPQLGENEQFF. CDR3 nucleotides: TGCGCCAGCAGCGACCCCCAACTAGGGGAAAATGAGCAGTTCTTC.

CDR3 nucleotide sequence: TGCAGTGCTAAGGGACAGGGCCTTAGGGAGACCCAGTACTTC. This codes for CSAKGQGLRETQYF. The rearrangement joins TRBV20-1 to TRBJ2-5; 9 bases line up with TRBD1. V lost 4 bases to trimming and J lost 5 bases; unmatched junction nucleotides: 8. Germline values: CDR1 DFQATT, CDR2 SNEGSKA (reference sequence). The CDR3 covers 14 residues.

The chain's CDR3 is CASSNTTGTANSPLHF. The CDR3 coding sequence is TGTGCCAGTAGTAATACCACCGGGACAGCGAATTCACCCCTCCACTTT. V and J are TRBV19 and TRBJ1-6; 7 bases align to TRBD1. Germline-derived CDR1 and CDR2 are LNHDA and SQIVND (reference sequence). The CDR3 runs 16 residues. The V segment lost 4 bases and the J segment 7 bases; nucleotides outside the gene matches: 10.

This clonotype has only a few counts. Relative to the germline gene, one junction end is altered; a read error may explain this. The chain is built from TRBV5-1 and TRBJ2-7, with D maybe TRBD1 (5 bases). Germline values: CDR1 SGHRS, CDR2 YFSETQ. CDR3 size: 12 residues. In DNA, the CDR3 is TGTGCCAGCAGCTCACCAGGGTACGAGCAGTACTTC. This gives the protein CASSSPGYEQYF.

This clonotype was counted ten times or more. A junction end diverges from the germline sequence, so it may reflect a read error. The chain uses TRBV20-1 and TRBJ2-7, with 8 bases identical to TRBD1. CDR3 size: 15 residues. Germline CDR1 is DFQATT and CDR2 is SNEGSKA (reference sequence). Here the CDR3 reads CGAGQTDRGSYEQYF. The DNA of the CDR3 is TGCGGTGCTGGCCAAACCGACAGGGGCTCCTACGAGCAGTACTTC.

This clonotype was picked up one time. This chain links TRBV7-9 with TRBJ2-1, with D tentatively TRBD2 (6 bases). The CDR3 totals 13 residues. Germline V gene data show CDR1 as SEHNR and CDR2 as FQNEAQ (reference sequence). The V gene lost 1 base and the J gene lost 7 bases, with 8 bases spanning the gap. CDR3 protein: CASSLVGTNEQFF. The CDR3 DNA is TGTGCCAGCAGCTTAGTAGGGACTAATGAGCAGTTCTTC.

This clonotype was recorded a few times. The J gene is TRBJ2-7, the V gene TRBV20-1; 7 bases line up with TRBD2. The germline gives CDR1 DFQATT, CDR2 SNEGSKA (reference sequence). J gave up 4 bases and V 0 bases, and 3 bases lay outside the gene matches. This CDR3 spans 13 amino acids. The CDR3 spells CSARDGREYEQYF. DNA for the CDR3: TGCAGTGCTAGAGATGGGAGGGAATACGAGCAGTACTTC.

V is TRBV7-2 and J is TRBJ2-2; 10 bases align to TRBD1. The germline V gene encodes CDR1 SGHTA and CDR2 FQGNSA. Trimming cost V 1 base and J 7 bases; bases outside gene matches: 6. CDR3 length: 16 amino acids. The CDR3 protein is CASSLGQGAYGGELFF. DNA for the CDR3: TGTGCCAGCAGCTTAGGACAGGGGGCTTACGGCGGGGAGCTGTTTTTT.

This clonotype came up many times. V and J are TRBV4-1 and TRBJ1-2, with D maybe TRBD1 (5 bases). The CDR3 loop spans 16 amino acids. The ends were cut back, 0 bases at V and 8 bases at J, with 19 bases in the middle. Germline V CDR1 and CDR2: MGHRA, YSYEKL. CDR3 nucleotide sequence: TGCGCCAGCAGCCAAGAAGGGGCCACCTTGACGGGAGGCTACACCTTC. It is translated as CASSQEGATLTGGYTF.

The genes are TRBV18 and TRBJ1-2; D gene unclear. Deletions cut 0 bases from V and 4 bases from J, with 9 bases between. The CDR3 is made up of 14 amino acids. Per the germline V gene, CDR1 is KGHSH and CDR2 is LQKENI. The chain's CDR3 is CASSPPGSSYGYTF. The CDR3 region has the DNA TGTGCCAGCTCACCACCGGGGAGCAGCTATGGCTACACCTTC. The variable domain in full, with the rest retrieved from reference TRBV18 and TRBJ1-2, is NAGVMQNPRHLVRRRGQEARLRCSPMKGHSHVYWYRQLPEEGLKFMVYLQKENIIDESGMPKERFSAEFPKEGPSILRIQQVVRGDSAAYFCASSPPGSSYGYTFGSGTRLTVV.

This clonotype appeared many times. J is TRBJ2-7 and V is TRBV5-6; 7 bases match TRBD1. CDR1 is SGHDT, CDR2 YYEEEE, per germline. The V and J ends lost 4 bases and 6 bases, in that order; junction bases with no gene match: 4. CDR3 length: 12 residues. The CDR3 DNA reads TGTGCCAGCAGCCGACAGGGTTCCGAGCAGTACTTC. This codes for CASSRQGSEQYF.

J is TRBJ1-2 and V is TRBV7-9; D gene unclear. The germline V and J ends were trimmed by 3 bases and 0 bases, with 8 bases remaining between them. From germline, CDR1 is SEHNR and CDR2 FQNEAQ (reference sequence). CDR3 length: 14 amino acids. The CDR3 nucleotides are TGTGCCAGCAGCTTTTTGTATTCTAACTATGGCTACACCTTC. Translating it yields CASSFLYSNYGYTF.

The chain couples TRBV7-9 to TRBJ1-1; 8 nucleotides agree with TRBD1. Trimming at V came to 7 bases and at J to 1 base, leaving 5 bases not matched to a gene. The CDR3 is 14 residues long. CDR1 and CDR2 from the germline V gene are SEHNR and FQNEAQ (reference sequence). As DNA, the CDR3 is TGTGCCAGCAAAGGACAGGGTGAGAACACTGAAGCTTTCTTT. Encoded protein: CASKGQGENTEAFF.

This clonotype was recorded at least ten times. The chain joins TRBV29-1 to TRBJ2-7, with D hard to call. The V end lost 0 bases, the J end lost 2 bases, and 11 bases lay between the germline ends. Germline loops: CDR1 SQVTM, CDR2 ANQGSEA. There are 14 residues in the CDR3. The CDR3 nucleotides read TGCAGCGTTGAAGACTGGCGGCAGCCCTACGAGCAGTACTTC. It yields the protein CSVEDWRQPYEQYF.

This clonotype was recorded once. The J gene is TRBJ2-3, the V gene TRBV2; a weak D match, TRBD2 (5 bases). The germline gives CDR1 SNHLY, CDR2 FYNNEI. With 8 bases removed from V and 9 bases from J, the gap between germline ends came to 15 bases. The CDR3 has 12 residues. CDR3 bases: TGTGCCAGCGGACTGGGTCTGTTCACGCAGTATTTT. Encoded protein: CASGLGLFTQYF. Looking up the rest from reference TRBV2 and TRBJ2-3 gives the full variable domain: EPEVTQTPSHQVTQMGQEVILRCVPISNHLYFYWYRQILGQKVEFLVSFYNNEISEKSEIFDDQFSVERPDGSNFTLKIRSTKLEDSAMYFCASGLGLFTQYFGPGTRLTVL.

This clonotype came up a few times. Since a much larger clone is just one base distant, this may be a read error. The genes are TRBV2 and TRBJ1-1; D is perhaps TRBD1 (6 bases). The CDR3 spans 13 residues. Trimming removed 3 bases at V and 1 base at J, with 6 bases between. Germline values: CDR1 SNHLY, CDR2 FYNNEI. The CDR3 bases are TGTGCCAGCAGTGACAGGGGGAACACTGAAGCTTTCTTT. It encodes CASSDRGNTEAFF. Full variable domain (rest looked up from reference TRBV2 and TRBJ1-1): EPEVTQTPSHQVTQMGQEVILRCVPISNHLYFYWYRQILGQKVEFLVSFYNNEISEKSEIFDDQFSVERPDGSNFTLKIRSTKLEDSAMYFCASSDRGNTEAFFGQGTRLTVV.

In this sample, this clonotype turned up a few times. The chain carries TRBV5-4 and TRBJ2-7; 7 bases map to TRBD2. The V segment lost 4 bases and the J segment 7 bases; nucleotides outside the gene matches: 5. There are 12 residues in the CDR3. CDR1 SGHNT and CDR2 YYREEE come from the germline V gene (reference sequence). The CDR3 here is CASSPPGGEQYF. CDR3 DNA: TGTGCCAGCAGCCCCCCGGGGGGAGAGCAGTACTTC. Using reference TRBV5-4 and TRBJ2-7 for the parts outside the CDR3, the full variable domain is ETGVTQSPTHLIKTRGQQVTLRCSSQSGHNTVSWYQQALGQGPQFIFQYYREEENGRGNFPPRFSGLQFPNYSSELNVNALELDDSALYLCASSPPGGEQYFGPGTRLTVT.

This clonotype has more than one count but fewer than ten. The V and J genes are TRBV29-1 and TRBJ2-2; no definite D call. V lost 0 bases and J lost 5, with 10 bases in between. The CDR3 is 14 residues long. Looked up from germline, CDR1 is SQVTM and CDR2 is ANQGSEA. CDR3 sequence reads: CSVEDQGLTGELFF. CDR3 DNA sequence: TGCAGCGTTGAAGATCAAGGGTTAACCGGGGAGCTGTTTTTT.

Ten or more counts support this clonotype. V usage is TRBV20-1 and J usage is TRBJ2-7, with D perhaps matching TRBD2 (6 bases). The CDR3 runs to 12 residues. CDR1 DFQATT and CDR2 SNEGSKA come from the germline V gene (reference sequence). Trimming stripped 3 bases from V and 1 base from J, with 7 bases between. The CDR3 protein is CSASRESYEQYF. The CDR3 DNA is TGCAGTGCTAGCCGGGAGTCCTACGAGCAGTACTTC.

V is TRBV19 and J is TRBJ2-2, with 8 bases fitting TRBD2. Per germline, CDR1 LNHDA and CDR2 SQIVND (reference sequence). J lost 6 bases, V lost 5 bases, and 14 bases had no gene match. The CDR3 length is 17 residues. The CDR3 region has the DNA TGTGCCAGTAGTCCCCCTATTGGCGGGGGGACGGCCGGGGAGCTGTTTTTT. Encoded protein: CASSPPIGGGTAGELFF.

The chain combines TRBV25-1 with TRBJ1-5, with D unclear. The CDR3 is made up of 13 amino acids. V lost 6 bases, J lost 3 bases, and 9 bases lay in between. Germline V gives CDR1 MGHDK, CDR2 SYGVNS. The CDR3 DNA follows: TGTGCCAGCAGCTCCCACACCAATCAGCCCCAGCATTTT. This codes for CASSSHTNQPQHF.